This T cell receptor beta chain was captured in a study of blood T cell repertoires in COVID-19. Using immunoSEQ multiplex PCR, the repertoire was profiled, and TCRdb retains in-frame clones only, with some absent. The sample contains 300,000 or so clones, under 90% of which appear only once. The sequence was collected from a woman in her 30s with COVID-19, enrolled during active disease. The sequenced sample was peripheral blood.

CDR3 region: CASSIAGGNYNEQFF. CDR3 sequence (DNA): TGTGCCAGTAGTATAGCGGGGGGCAATTACAATGAGCAGTTCTTC. The genes are TRBV19 and TRBJ2-1; the D gene is possibly TRBD2 (7 bases). V was trimmed by 1 base and J by 4 bases, leaving 11 bases between them. The germline CDR1 and CDR2 sequences are LNHDA and SQIVND (reference sequence). The CDR3 runs 15 residues.